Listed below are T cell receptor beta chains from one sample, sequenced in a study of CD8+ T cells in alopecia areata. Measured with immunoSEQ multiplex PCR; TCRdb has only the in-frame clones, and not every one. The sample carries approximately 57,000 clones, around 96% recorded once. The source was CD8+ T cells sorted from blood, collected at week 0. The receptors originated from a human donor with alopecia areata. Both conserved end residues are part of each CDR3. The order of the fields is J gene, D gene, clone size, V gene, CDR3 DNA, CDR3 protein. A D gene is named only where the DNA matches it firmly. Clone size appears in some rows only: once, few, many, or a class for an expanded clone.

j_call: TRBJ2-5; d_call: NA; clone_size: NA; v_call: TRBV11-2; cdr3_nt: NA; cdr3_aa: CASSSSTLIRETQYF
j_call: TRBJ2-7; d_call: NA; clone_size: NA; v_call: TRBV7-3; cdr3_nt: TGTGCCAGCAGCTTAACGGTCCAAGACGAGCAGTACTTC; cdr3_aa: CASSLTVQDEQYF
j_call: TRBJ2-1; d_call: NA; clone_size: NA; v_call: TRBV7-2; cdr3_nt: TGTGCCAGCAGCTTAGGCGGCGGGTGGGACGTCGACAATGAGCAGTTCTTC; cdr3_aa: CASSLGGGWDVDNEQFF
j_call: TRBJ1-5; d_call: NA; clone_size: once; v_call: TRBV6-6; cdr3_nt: TGTGCCAGCGCCCAGGGAAACAATCAGCCCCAGCATTTT; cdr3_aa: CASAQGNNQPQHF
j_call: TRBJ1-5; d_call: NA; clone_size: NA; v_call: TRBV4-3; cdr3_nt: TGCGCCAGCAGCCAAGATTCGGGGTATCAGCCCCAGCATTTT; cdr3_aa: CASSQDSGYQPQHF
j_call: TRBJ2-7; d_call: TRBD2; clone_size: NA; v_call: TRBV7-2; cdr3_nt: TGTGCCAGCAGCTCTCTAGCGGGGACCTCCTACGAGCAGTACTTC; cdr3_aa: CASSSLAGTSYEQYF
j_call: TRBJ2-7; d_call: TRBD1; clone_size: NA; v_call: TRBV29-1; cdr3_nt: TGCAGCGTTGGACAGGGGAGCTCCTACGAGCAGTACTTC; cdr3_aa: CSVGQGSSYEQYF
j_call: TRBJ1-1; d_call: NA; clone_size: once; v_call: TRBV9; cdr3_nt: TGTGCCAGCAGCGTCCCCCGTCAGGAGCTCTTCTTT; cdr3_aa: CASSVPRQELFF
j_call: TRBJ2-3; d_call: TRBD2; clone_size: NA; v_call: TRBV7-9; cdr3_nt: TGTGCCAGCAGCCCCCCACCCCGACTAGCGGCAGATACGCAGTATTTT; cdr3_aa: CASSPPPRLAADTQYF
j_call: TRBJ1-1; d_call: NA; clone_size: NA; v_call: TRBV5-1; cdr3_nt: TGCGCCAGCAGGGACCCGTTGAACACTGAAGCTTTCTTT; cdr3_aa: CASRDPLNTEAFF
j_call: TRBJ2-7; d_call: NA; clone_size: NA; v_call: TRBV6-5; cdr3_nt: TGTGCCAGCAGCCCCTCGGGCTCCCCCTCTAGCGAGCAGTACTTC; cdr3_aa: CASSPSGSPSSEQYF
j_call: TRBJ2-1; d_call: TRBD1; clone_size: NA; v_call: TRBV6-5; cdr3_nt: TGTGCCAGCAGGAAACCGGGACAGGGAACGGATGAGCAGTTCTTC; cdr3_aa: CASRKPGQGTDEQFF
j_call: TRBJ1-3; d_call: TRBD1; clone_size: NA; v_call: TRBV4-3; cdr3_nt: TGCGCCAGCAGCCAAGATTGGACGGTCAGGGGGGGTTATCTCCCTGGAAACACCATATATTTT; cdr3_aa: CASSQDWTVRGGYLPGNTIYF